This T cell receptor (beta chain) was profiled in a study of cytomegalovirus exposure and HLA in healthy donors (dated by TCRdb to the late 2010s). Regarding the study in general: According to an earlier analysis of around 600 of the donors, about 179 million T cells yielded 117 million unique TCR beta sequences and around 300 Gb of sequence data. Along with the roughly 610-subject first cohort, a separate validation cohort of around 120 different subjects was used. An early release covering over 500 HLA-typed donors comprised about 310 gigabases of sequencing data and around 86 million unique TCR sequences. To predict cytomegalovirus infection status, the study combined high-throughput TCR immunosequencing, statistical association of individual TCRs with disease status, and machine learning. Donor age, sex, ethnicity and CMV serostatus were compiled alongside the repertoire data. The study profiled the T cell repertoires of some 610 subjects by immunosequencing and related them to cytomegalovirus serostatus. Rather than using new phenotypic data, the later analysis identified candidate immune exposures from TCR beta sequences and from how often those sequences occurred across donors. Among under 450 genotyped donors of the cohort, an average of about 240,000 unique TCR beta nucleotide sequences were sequenced per donor, 15% to 20% of them non-productive. The number of donors typed differed by locus, with 629-630 for A, B, C, DRB1 and DQB1, around 500 for DQA1, under 610 for DPA1, and 472 for DPB1. A later analysis re-examined previously published TCR beta repertoires from about 670 donors and added high-resolution HLA genotyping to investigate patterns of TCR occurrence. Of the roughly 400 genotyped donors, roughly 80% fell in the genetic ancestry cluster associated with self-reported Caucasian donors. The aim of the study was to test whether cataloging public T cell receptors could identify signatures of past pathogen exposure. Every repertoire in the discovery cohort had been generated on one and the same sequencing platform. Roughly five DR-DQ haplotypes were handled as single units for association and clustering, since linkage in the cohort was strong. An earlier analysis of 587 of the donors used high-throughput TCR beta sequencing to judge whether each TCR beta V gene segment behaved as functional or pseudogenic. In a later genetic analysis, genome-wide SNP genotypes for about three fifths of the 666 donors were used, and that subset was treated as a discovery cohort. HLA typing covered class I and class II loci at four-digit resolution. Results the study describes overall, beyond this receptor: According to a later analysis, TCR association rates differed among HLA loci, with DRB1 alleles showing the most associated TCRs and HLA-C alleles showing the fewest. In vitro tests confirmed that a few of the cytomegalovirus-associated TCR beta chains recognize cytomegalovirus antigens. Compared with equally common non-associated chains, HLA-associated TCR beta chains in a later analysis were more clonally expanded and had lower generation probabilities. In an earlier analysis of several hundred of the donors, most TCR beta V segments were observed in productive rearrangements about 90% or about 30% of the time, broadly matching IMGT annotations. In a later analysis, most CMV-associated TCR beta chains were found to appear HLA-restricted, with HLA associations seemingly driven largely by CMV exposure. Because HLA typing was unavailable for some donors at each locus, only the typed subset was used in association tests. Only TCR beta chains were sequenced in this cohort, and the absence of alpha or paired-chain data limited detectable features. Because counts were too low, more than 15 rarely observed V segments, including chromosome 9 orphons, were excluded from the earlier analysis of around 640 of the donors. Because the 87-base-pair reads could not distinguish some IMGT-functional V segments, including TRBV6-2 and TRBV6-3, those segments were excluded. In a later genetic analysis, a missense DCLRE1C variant was associated with V-gene and J-gene trimming of TCR beta chains, and the association was replicated in an independent cohort. In a later genetic analysis, fewer N-insertions in productive TCRs were reported among donors in an Asian-associated ancestry cluster than the approximately 670-donor mean. Assigning TCR associations to individual alleles was difficult when HLA alleles, especially DR and DQ, strongly co-occurred. A further reported finding was that TCR beta sequences accurately predicted the HLA-A and HLA-B alleles for most subjects in the first cohort. In both the original and validation cohorts, the classifier was reported to diagnose cytomegalovirus status with high specificity and sensitivity. A later analysis associated 15,000 to 20,000 TCR beta sequences with specific HLA alleles at a false discovery rate of 0.05. The study gave a list of about 160 TCR beta chains associated with cytomegalovirus. The authors suggested that the approach could potentially be generalized to other disease states and immunological phenotypes. While some public TCRs were present in many individuals, most TCR sequences turned up only very rarely across donors. A cluster of highly shared sequence variants was judged likely to represent a technical artifact of the sequencing pipeline. Several of the top co-occurrence clusters appeared to be linked to parvovirus B19, influenza, CMV and Epstein-Barr virus, according to a later analysis. For the cohort, immune exposure information was limited to CMV serostatus. Linkage disequilibrium might explain the correlated functional status among segregating V segments, but an unknown experimental factor could not be excluded. The presence/absence analyses assumed that sequencing depth was roughly uniform across donors, and that assumption may not be true.

This clone was observed a few times. What this receptor recognizes is not known. Within one base of it there is no much larger clone, and no base qualities were kept. The cohort comprised several hundred healthy bone marrow donors. Cohort members were all nominally healthy when sampled, although unrecorded immune exposures were likely present. The donor tested CMV seronegative, placing the donor among the 300 to 450 seronegative members of the cohort. A peripheral blood sample was provided by each donor, and peripheral blood mononuclear cells were used for TCR beta sequencing. Genomic DNA was extracted from the blood cell samples with the Qiagen DNeasy Blood Extraction Kit. Libraries were made using the immunoSEQ multiplex PCR assay. A mixture of 60 forward primers for TCR Vbeta segments and 13 reverse primers for TCR Jbeta segments was used in the multiplex PCR. A multiplex PCR assay on genomic DNA amplified the CDR3 region of rearranged TCR beta genes. The Illumina HiSeq System was used to sequence the amplified TCR beta libraries as 87-base-pair reads. The published analysis was carried out like this. A later analysis counted approximately 74 million unique TCR beta chains across the 650 to 700 repertoires, and some 11 million of these chains were shared by at least two donors. A nearest-neighbor algorithm error-corrected the raw reads and collapsed the reads into unique sequences, merging closely related sequences to remove PCR and sequencing errors. CDR3 sequences were aligned to IMGT reference sequences to assign V, D and J gene segments. For a sequence to be retained, a match of at least six nucleotides was required to both a V gene segment and a J gene segment. A rearrangement was called productive if the CDR3 had no stop codons and remained in frame with V and J, and every other rearrangement was called non-productive. Following IMGT convention, CDR3 was defined as the stretch from the second conserved V-encoded cysteine to the conserved J-encoded phenylalanine. The earlier analysis of approximately 590 of the donors excluded any sequence lacking an unambiguous match to a single V gene segment. An earlier analysis of 450 to 650 of the donors called V segments functional above 56.7% productive rearrangements and segregating when the between-donor standard deviation exceeded 5%. To diagnose cytomegalovirus status from the catalog of TCR beta chain sequences, a statistical classification framework was built. V and J gene assignment, in a later analysis, came from comparing TCR nucleotide sequences with IMGT/GENE-DB human TR gene sequences. In a later analysis, CDR3 sequences and most-parsimonious VDJ recombination scenarios were assigned using the TCRdist pipeline. In a later analysis, every TCR beta chain was defined by the combination of its CDR3 amino acid sequence and its V-gene family, and reads without a unique V-gene family were dropped. As a way to deal with suspected cross-contamination and a sequencing artifact, a later analysis dropped more than 500 nucleotide sequences that were highly shared and had low generation probability. For each public chain, a later analysis derived a clonal expansion index from normalized ranks of inferred template counts within each repertoire. A later analysis computed generation probabilities with a VDJ recombination model fitted to out-of-frame rearrangements, and checked the results against IGoR. In a later analysis, hypergeometric tests were used to score TCR-TCR, TCR-HLA and TCR-CMV co-occurrence, with a repertoire-size bias correction applied to TCR pairs. A later analysis estimated false discovery rates by permuting HLA or CMV assignments 20 times. A later analysis grouped co-occurring TCRs with DBSCAN, adding TCRdist sequence similarity when clustering within HLA-allele-positive subsets. For co-occurrence clustering, repertoires with fewer than 30,000 or more than 120,000 public chains were excluded, along with a handful of repertoires with anomalous nucleotide sharing. This immuneACCESS table, as held by TCRdb, lists in-frame sequences with V and J called but not all clones. Of the missing ones, under half trace to an unresolved V gene in checked studies; the others have no known cause. V and J calls and clone size are those listed in that table; D and trimming were worked out from the DNA. The table for this sample lists approximately 170,000 clones; approximately 71% of them were counted only once. The top ten hold 1.5% of the sample.

The germline V gene (reference sequence) gives CDR1 as SGHNT and CDR2 as YYREEE. The cysteine opens and the phenylalanine closes a CDR3 of 14 amino acids. Here the CDR3 DNA is all that survives: 42 bases in frame from base 1. Trimming takes 6 bases from V and 2 bases from J, and the germline ends sit 13 bases apart. Rearrangement joined TRBV5-4 to TRBJ2-3; TRBD2 is perhaps the D gene, given 7 matching bases. The sample taken for sequencing was PBMCs. This clonotype was obtained from a girl aged 10-17 years in good health and CMV-seronegative. The CDR3 loop reads CASNQGGDTDTQYF. The DNA sequence is TGTGCCAGCAATCAAGGGGGGGACACAGATACGCAGTATTTT.